A selection of T cell receptor beta chains follows, all from one sample in a study of cytomegalovirus exposure and HLA in healthy donors. Sequencing used immunoSEQ multiplex PCR; TCRdb keeps in-frame clones, though not all of them. This sample yields 80,000 to 95,000 clones, of which about four fifths are seen a single time; about 1.9% belongs to the top ten. Sequenced material: PBMCs. The receptors here all came from a woman aged 25 to 39 in good health and CMV-seronegative. Each CDR3 is given with its conserved first and last residue. The D gene is left open where the match is weak. A clone size is listed for some rows: how often the clone was seen (once, few, many), or a class if it is expanded.

CDR3nt,CDR3aa,j_gene,d_gene,v_gene,abundance
TGCAGCGTTCGGACAGGGGGCTTTGTCACTGAAGCTTTCTTT,CSVRTGGFVTEAFF,TRBJ1-1,TRBD1,TRBV29-1,once
TGTTCCGGGAGGGGGAGCGGGGAGACCCAGTACTTC,CSGRGSGETQYF,TRBJ2-5,TRBD2,TRBV7-9,-
TGCGCCAGCAGCCAGGTAGCGGAGACCTACGAGCAGTACTTC,CASSQVAETYEQYF,TRBJ2-7,-,TRBV4-1,-
TGTGCCATCGACCGCGGTGATACGCAGTATTTT,CAIDRGDTQYF,TRBJ2-3,-,TRBV10-3,-
TGCGCCAGCACTCGGAGTGCGAGCGATGAGCAGTTCTTC,CASTRSASDEQFF,TRBJ2-1,-,TRBV5-1,-
TGTGCCAGCAGGGGACGACAGGCCTCCTACGAGCAGTACTTC,CASRGRQASYEQYF,TRBJ2-7,-,TRBV7-2,-
TGCGCCAGCAGACCCCCGGGACAAGGTTATGTAGAGTACTTC,CASRPPGQGYVEYF,TRBJ2-7,-,TRBV5-1,once
TGTGCCAGCAGCCCAAAGACAGGGAGAGAGACCCAGTACTTC,CASSPKTGRETQYF,TRBJ2-5,TRBD1,TRBV28,-
TGTGCCAGCAGTTTGAGTGGCGGGAGGGTTAACGAGCAGTACTTC,CASSLSGGRVNEQYF,TRBJ2-7,TRBD2,TRBV28,-
TGTGCCAGCAGCTTAGTGGGACTAGCCACAGATACGCAGTATTTT,CASSLVGLATDTQYF,TRBJ2-3,TRBD2,TRBV7-2,-
TGTGCCAGCAAAGGCAGGCTCTACGAGCAGTACTTC,CASKGRLYEQYF,TRBJ2-7,-,TRBV2,-
TGTGCCAGCAGTGAAAATCAGGGAACAGCCAAAAACATTCAGTACTTC,CASSENQGTAKNIQYF,TRBJ2-4,-,TRBV6-1,-
TGTGCCAGCAGCTTACTAGCGACTAGCACAGATACGCAGTATTTT,CASSLLATSTDTQYF,TRBJ2-3,-,TRBV11-1,-
TGCGCCAGCAGCTTGGCAGGACTAGCCGGGGTTCGCCTAGCCAAAAACATTCAGTACTTC,CASSLAGLAGVRLAKNIQYF,TRBJ2-4,TRBD2,TRBV5-1,-
TGTGCCACCAGCAGAATACCTAGGACTGCCAATGAGCAGTTCTTC,CATSRIPRTANEQFF,TRBJ2-1,-,TRBV15,-
TGTGCCAGCAGCTTAAGGTGGGGGCAAACCAATGAGCAGTTCTTC,CASSLRWGQTNEQFF,TRBJ2-1,-,TRBV7-2,-
TGTGCCAGCAGGGTGGACAGCCACTACGAGCAGTACTTC,CASRVDSHYEQYF,TRBJ2-7,-,TRBV7-8,once
TGTGCCAGCAGTGAATGGGGGGACGAGCAGTACTTC,CASSEWGDEQYF,TRBJ2-7,-,TRBV6-1,-
TGTGCCAGCATCCCCCGACGAGGGGGCACTGAAGCTTTCTTT,CASIPRRGGTEAFF,TRBJ1-1,-,TRBV27,once
TGTGCCAGCACGCAGGGTTTATTATACGAGCAGTACTTC,CASTQGLLYEQYF,TRBJ2-7,-,TRBV2,-
TGTGCCAGCATGGCCAGGGAGGGCTATGGCTACACCTTC,CASMAREGYGYTF,TRBJ1-2,-,TRBV6-5,-
TGTGCCAGCAGCTTAGAGCGGGACCTGAGGGTCGCTTTCTTT,CASSLERDLRVAFF,TRBJ1-1,-,TRBV7-9,-
TGTGCCAGCAGCTTGGGAGGACAGGGACAGGAGGAGCAGTACTTC,CASSLGGQGQEEQYF,TRBJ2-7,TRBD1,TRBV5-4,-
TGTGCCAGTAGTATAGTTGGGCAGGGGGCCTGGAATGAGCAGTTCTTC,CASSIVGQGAWNEQFF,TRBJ2-1,TRBD1,TRBV19,-
TGTGCCACCAGCAGAGAAAGGGTAGGGGGCGGATCAGATACGCAGTATTTT,CATSRERVGGGSDTQYF,TRBJ2-3,TRBD1,TRBV15,-
TGTGCCAGCAGTGAACGAGCGGGAGATTACAATGAGCAGTTCTTC,CASSERAGDYNEQFF,TRBJ2-1,TRBD2,TRBV2,-
TGTGCCAGTAGCTTGGGGAGCTATGGCTACGCCTTC,CASSLGSYGYAF,TRBJ1-2,-,TRBV5-8,-
TGTGCCTGGAGTAAGGGAGTACACAATGAGCAGTTCTTC,CAWSKGVHNEQFF,TRBJ2-1,-,TRBV30,-
TGTGCCAGCAGCTCAAGGGGACAGGCCTACTATGGCTACACCTTC,CASSSRGQAYYGYTF,TRBJ1-2,TRBD1,TRBV7-9,-
TGTGCCAGCAGCCCTGGCGGGTTTGGGTACGAGCAGTACTTC,CASSPGGFGYEQYF,TRBJ2-7,-,TRBV7-9,-
TGTGCCAGTAGTATAGGACTAGCAGACGAGCAGTACTTC,CASSIGLADEQYF,TRBJ2-7,TRBD2,TRBV19,-
TGTGCCAGCAGCGTCCAGGGTTGGACCGGGGAGCTGTTTTTT,CASSVQGWTGELFF,TRBJ2-2,-,TRBV5-4,-
TGTGCCAGCAGCTTAGGTGGGGGCCCGCAGCCCCAGCATTTT,CASSLGGGPQPQHF,TRBJ1-5,-,TRBV7-2,few
TGTGCCAGCAGCCCAGGGGCAGATACGCAGTATTTT,CASSPGADTQYF,TRBJ2-3,-,TRBV11-3,-
TGCGCCAGCAGCTTGGGGCCTTCGAACACCGGGGAGCTGTTTTTT,CASSLGPSNTGELFF,TRBJ2-2,-,TRBV5-1,-
TGTGCCAGCAGCCCCATGGGCCCTGGGGATACGCAGTATTTT,CASSPMGPGDTQYF,TRBJ2-3,-,TRBV7-2,-
TGTGCCAGCCAAGGACAGGGCACGGGGAGCGGGCCCCAGCATTTT,CASQGQGTGSGPQHF,TRBJ1-5,TRBD1,TRBV25-1,few
TGTGCCAGCAGCGTAGAAACAGGGATAGGAGGCACTGAAGCTTTCTTT,CASSVETGIGGTEAFF,TRBJ1-1,-,TRBV9,-
TGCGCCAGCAGCTTGGGAGGGACAGGGGTGTACGAGCAGTACTTC,CASSLGGTGVYEQYF,TRBJ2-7,TRBD1,TRBV5-1,-
TGTGCCAGCAGCGTAAGGACAAACGCCCGCGAAGCTTTCTTT,CASSVRTNAREAFF,TRBJ1-1,-,TRBV9,-
TGTGCCAGCAGCCAGACCGGGACAGGTTCCATGGGGCAGTACTTC,CASSQTGTGSMGQYF,TRBJ2-7,TRBD1,TRBV14,-
TGTGCCAGCAGCCTCGGACTAGCGGGAGACGAGCAGTACTTC,CASSLGLAGDEQYF,TRBJ2-7,TRBD2,TRBV6-5,-
TGCGCCAGCAGCTTGCAGGCTGTCACAGATACGCAGTATTTT,CASSLQAVTDTQYF,TRBJ2-3,-,TRBV5-1,-
TGTGCCAGCAGTTTTGTACTTGGGGATATCCGGGGTGAGAACACTGAAGCTTTCTTT,CASSFVLGDIRGENTEAFF,TRBJ1-1,-,TRBV28,-
TGTGCCAGCTCACCCCTGGGGGGATCACCCCTCCACTTT,CASSPLGGSPLHF,TRBJ1-6,-,TRBV18,-
TGTGCCAGCTCACCACGCTCTAGCGGGATATACAATGAGCAGTTCTTC,CASSPRSSGIYNEQFF,TRBJ2-1,TRBD2,TRBV18,-
TGTGCCAGCAGTATAAGCGGTTTACCCGCCTACAATGAGCAGTTCTTC,CASSISGLPAYNEQFF,TRBJ2-1,-,TRBV28,once
TGTGCCAGCAGGGGACAGGGGGCCCTTTCACTGAACACTGAAGCTTTCTTT,CASRGQGALSLNTEAFF,TRBJ1-1,TRBD1,TRBV28,-
TGTGCTAGCAGCTTACAGGCGGGGGCGACTGAGCAGTTCTTC,CASSLQAGATEQFF,TRBJ2-1,-,TRBV7-7,-
TGTGCCAGCAGCTACACTAGCGGGAGCCCCCAGCAGTACTTC,CASSYTSGSPQQYF,TRBJ2-7,TRBD2,TRBV11-2,-
TGTGCCAGCAGAAACGGGGGGACTAATGAAAAACTGTTTTTT,CASRNGGTNEKLFF,TRBJ1-4,-,TRBV6-5,-
TGTGCCAGCAGCTCAGGGGGGTTGGGGCAGTTCTTC,CASSSGGLGQFF,TRBJ2-1,-,TRBV7-3,-
TGTGCCAGCAGCCCGCCCGGGACAAAGAACACTGAAGCTTTCTTT,CASSPPGTKNTEAFF,TRBJ1-1,-,TRBV5-4,-